This TCR beta chain emerged from a study of shared clonotypes between healthy human individuals. On this clone itself: The target antigen is unknown.

This table comes from immunoSEQ multiplex PCR, and its TCRdb copy is limited to in-frame clones, with some not included. The sample gives 640,000 or so clones, roughly 78% of which show up once; approximately 1.8% is in the top ten. With 0 bases removed from V and 1 base from J, the gap between germline ends came to 4 bases. This CDR3 has 14 amino acids. Looked up from germline, CDR1 is KGHSH and CDR2 is LQKENI. The study, taken as a whole, reports: Clonotypes shared by all four donors outscored non-shared clonotypes in generation probability. Naive subsets, compared against memory subsets, generally had larger estimated richness values. Clonotype sharing across several donors was observed for around 5% of naive CD4 clonotypes.

The sample consisted of memory CD4+ T cells sorted from blood. As for subset: CD45RA-negative fraction. The chain recombines TRBV18 with TRBJ1-5, with unresolved D. The TCR was taken from a woman younger than 45 in good health. CDR3 in DNA: TGTGCCAGCTCACCACCCTACAGCAATCAGCCCCAGCATTTT. It translates to CASSPPYSNQPQHF.